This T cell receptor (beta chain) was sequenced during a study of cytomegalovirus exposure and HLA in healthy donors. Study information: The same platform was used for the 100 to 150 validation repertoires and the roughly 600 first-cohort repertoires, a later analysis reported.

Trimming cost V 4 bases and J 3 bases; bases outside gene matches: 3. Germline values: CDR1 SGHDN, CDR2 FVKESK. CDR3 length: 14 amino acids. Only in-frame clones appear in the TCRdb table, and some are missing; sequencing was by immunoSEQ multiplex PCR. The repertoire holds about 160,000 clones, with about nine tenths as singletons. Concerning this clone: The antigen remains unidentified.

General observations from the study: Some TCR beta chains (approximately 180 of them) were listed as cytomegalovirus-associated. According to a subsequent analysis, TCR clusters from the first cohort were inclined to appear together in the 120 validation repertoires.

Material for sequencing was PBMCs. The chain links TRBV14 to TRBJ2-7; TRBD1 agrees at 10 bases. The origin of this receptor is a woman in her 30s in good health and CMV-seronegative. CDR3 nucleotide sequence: TGTGCCAGCAGCCCGGGACAGGGGATCTACGAGCAGTACTTC. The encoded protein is CASSPGQGIYEQYF.